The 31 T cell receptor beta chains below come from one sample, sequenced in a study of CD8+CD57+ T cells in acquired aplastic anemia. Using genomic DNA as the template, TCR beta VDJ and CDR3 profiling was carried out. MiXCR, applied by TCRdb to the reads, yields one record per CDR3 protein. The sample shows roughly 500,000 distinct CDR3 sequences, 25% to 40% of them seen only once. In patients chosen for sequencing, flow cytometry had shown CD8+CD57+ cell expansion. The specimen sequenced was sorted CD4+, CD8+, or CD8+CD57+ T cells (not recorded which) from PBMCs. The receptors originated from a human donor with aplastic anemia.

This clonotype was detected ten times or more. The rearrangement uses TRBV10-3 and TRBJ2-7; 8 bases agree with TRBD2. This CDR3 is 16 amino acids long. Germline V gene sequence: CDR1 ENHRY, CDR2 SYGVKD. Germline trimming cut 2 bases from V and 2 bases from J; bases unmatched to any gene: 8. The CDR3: CAISEPTRGGTYEQYF. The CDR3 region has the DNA TGTGCCATCAGTGAGCCAACCCGGGGGGGCACCTACGAGCAGTACTTC.

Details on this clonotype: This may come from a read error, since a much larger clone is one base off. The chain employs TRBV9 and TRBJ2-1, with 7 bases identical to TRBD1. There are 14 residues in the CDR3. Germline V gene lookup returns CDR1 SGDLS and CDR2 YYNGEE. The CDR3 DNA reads TGTGCCAGCAGCGCCGGGACAGATTACAATGAGCGGTTCTTC. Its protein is CASSAGTDYNERFF.

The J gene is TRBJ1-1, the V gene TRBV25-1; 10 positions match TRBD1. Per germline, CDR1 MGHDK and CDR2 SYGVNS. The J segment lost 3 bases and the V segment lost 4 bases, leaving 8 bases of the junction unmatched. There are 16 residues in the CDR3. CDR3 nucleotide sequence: TGTGCCAGCAGTGGCTACACCGGGACAGGGGACACTGAAGCTTTCTTT. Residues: CASSGYTGTGDTEAFF.

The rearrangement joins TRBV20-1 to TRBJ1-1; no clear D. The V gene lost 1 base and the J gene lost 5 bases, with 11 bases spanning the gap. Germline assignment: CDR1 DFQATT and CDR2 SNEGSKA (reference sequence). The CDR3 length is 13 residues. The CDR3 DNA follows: TGCAGTGCTAGAGCGTTTTCGGGGACTGAAGCTTTCTTT. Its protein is CSARAFSGTEAFF.

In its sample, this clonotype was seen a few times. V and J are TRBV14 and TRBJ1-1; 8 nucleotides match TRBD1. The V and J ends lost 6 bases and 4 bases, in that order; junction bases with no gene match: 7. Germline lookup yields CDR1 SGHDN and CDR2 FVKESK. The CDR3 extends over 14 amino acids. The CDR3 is CASRSQGASTEAFF. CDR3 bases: TGTGCCAGCAGATCTCAGGGGGCATCCACTGAAGCTTTCTTT.

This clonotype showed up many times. The chain's CDR3 is CASRTQKSSEKLFF. The CDR3 nucleotides read TGTGCCAGTAGAACCCAAAAGTCGAGTGAAAAACTGTTTTTT. The V and J genes are TRBV19 and TRBJ1-4; no firm D call. Germline values: CDR1 LNHDA, CDR2 SQIVND (reference sequence). Trimming shortened V by 6 bases and J by 7 bases, and 15 bases separated the two germline ends. This CDR3 is built from 14 residues.

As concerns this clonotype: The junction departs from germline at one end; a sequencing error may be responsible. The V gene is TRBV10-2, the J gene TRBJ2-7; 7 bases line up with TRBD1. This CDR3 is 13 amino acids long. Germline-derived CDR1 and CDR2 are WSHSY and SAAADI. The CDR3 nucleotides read TGTGCCAGCAGCCTAAAAACAGGGGTCGAGCAGTACTTC. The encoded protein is CASSLKTGVEQYF.

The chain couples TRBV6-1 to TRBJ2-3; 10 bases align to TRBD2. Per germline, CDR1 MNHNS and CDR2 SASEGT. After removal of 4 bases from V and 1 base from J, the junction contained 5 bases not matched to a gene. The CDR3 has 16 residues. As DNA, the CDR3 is TGTGCCAGCAGTGCCAGCCTAGCGGGGGGCACAGATACGCAGTATTTT. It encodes CASSASLAGGTDTQYF.

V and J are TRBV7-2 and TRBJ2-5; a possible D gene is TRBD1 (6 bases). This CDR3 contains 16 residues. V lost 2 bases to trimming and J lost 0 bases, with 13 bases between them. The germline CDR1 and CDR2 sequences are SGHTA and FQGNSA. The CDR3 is CASSLFGTTYQETQYF. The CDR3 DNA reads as TGTGCCAGCAGCTTATTCGGGACAACCTACCAAGAGACCCAGTACTTC.

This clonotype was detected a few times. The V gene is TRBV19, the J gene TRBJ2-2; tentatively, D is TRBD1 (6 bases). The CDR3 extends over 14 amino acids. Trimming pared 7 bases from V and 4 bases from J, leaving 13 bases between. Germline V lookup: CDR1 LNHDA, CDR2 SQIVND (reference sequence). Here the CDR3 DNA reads TGTGCCAGTACCGACAGGCTGGCCACCGGGGAGCTGTTTTTT. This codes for CASTDRLATGELFF.

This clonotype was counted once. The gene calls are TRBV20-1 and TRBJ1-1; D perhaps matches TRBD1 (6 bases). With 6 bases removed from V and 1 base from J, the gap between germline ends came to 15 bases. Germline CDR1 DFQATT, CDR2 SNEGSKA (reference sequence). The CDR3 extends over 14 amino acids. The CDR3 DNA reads TGCAGTGCATTAGGGGGTCCTTCGAACACTGAAGCTTTCTTT. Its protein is CSALGGPSNTEAFF.

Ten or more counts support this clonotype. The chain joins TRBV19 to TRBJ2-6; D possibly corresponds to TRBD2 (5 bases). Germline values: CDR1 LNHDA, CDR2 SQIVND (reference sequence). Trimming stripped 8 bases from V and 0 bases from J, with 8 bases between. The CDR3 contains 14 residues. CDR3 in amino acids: CASVGDSGANVLTF. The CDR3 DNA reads TGTGCCAGTGTCGGGGACTCTGGGGCCAACGTCCTGACTTTC.

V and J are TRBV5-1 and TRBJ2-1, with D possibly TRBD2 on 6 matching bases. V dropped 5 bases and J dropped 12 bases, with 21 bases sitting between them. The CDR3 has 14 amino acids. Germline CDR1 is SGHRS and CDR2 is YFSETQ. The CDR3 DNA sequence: TGCGCCAGCAGTGCAGGGACTCCCATCCAACGGCAGTTCTTC. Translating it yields CASSAGTPIQRQFF.

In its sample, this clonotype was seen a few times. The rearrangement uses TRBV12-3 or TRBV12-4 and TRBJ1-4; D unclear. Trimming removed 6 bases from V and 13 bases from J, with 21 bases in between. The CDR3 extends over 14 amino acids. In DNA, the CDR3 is TGTGCCAGCAGCCCCAGAGGCAGCCCAGAGTCACTGTTTTTT. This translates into CASSPRGSPESLFF.

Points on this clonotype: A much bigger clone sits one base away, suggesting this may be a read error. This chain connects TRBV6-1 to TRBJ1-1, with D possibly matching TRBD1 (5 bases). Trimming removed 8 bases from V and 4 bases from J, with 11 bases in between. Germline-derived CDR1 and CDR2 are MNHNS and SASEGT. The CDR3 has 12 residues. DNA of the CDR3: TGTGCCAGCGGCAGGGTTGGCACTGAAGCTTTCTTT. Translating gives CASGRVGTEAFF.

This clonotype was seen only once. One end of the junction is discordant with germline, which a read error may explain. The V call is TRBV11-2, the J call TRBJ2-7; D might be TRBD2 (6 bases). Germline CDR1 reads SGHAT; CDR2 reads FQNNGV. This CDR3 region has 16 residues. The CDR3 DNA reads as TGCCCCAGCAGCTCGGCTGGGACTCTCAGCTCCTACGAGCAGTACTTC. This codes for CPSSSAGTLSSYEQYF.

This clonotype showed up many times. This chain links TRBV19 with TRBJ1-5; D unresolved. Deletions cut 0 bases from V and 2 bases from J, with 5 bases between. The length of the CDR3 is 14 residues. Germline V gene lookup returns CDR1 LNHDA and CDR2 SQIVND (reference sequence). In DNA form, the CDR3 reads TGTGCCAGTAGTATAGACTGGGGCAATCAGCCCCAGCATTTT. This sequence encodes CASSIDWGNQPQHF.

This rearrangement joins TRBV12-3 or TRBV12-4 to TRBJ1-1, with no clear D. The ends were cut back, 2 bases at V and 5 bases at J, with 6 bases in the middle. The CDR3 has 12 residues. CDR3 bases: TGTGCCAGCAGTTTAACATATACTGAAGCTTTCTTT. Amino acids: CASSLTYTEAFF.

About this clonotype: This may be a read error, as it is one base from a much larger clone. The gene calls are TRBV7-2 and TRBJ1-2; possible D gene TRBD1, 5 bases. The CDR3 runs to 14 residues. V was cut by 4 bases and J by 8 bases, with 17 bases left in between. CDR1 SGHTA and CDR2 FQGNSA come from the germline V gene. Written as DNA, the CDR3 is TGTGCCAGCAGCTCTCGACGGGGGGTTAGAGGCTACACCTTC. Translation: CASSSRRGVRGYTF.

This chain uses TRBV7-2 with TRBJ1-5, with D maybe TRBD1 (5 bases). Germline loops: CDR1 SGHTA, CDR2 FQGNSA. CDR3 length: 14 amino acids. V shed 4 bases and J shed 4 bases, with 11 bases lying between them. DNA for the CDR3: TGTGCCAGCAGCTCCAGGGATGGGAATCAGCCCCAGCATTTT. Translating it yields CASSSRDGNQPQHF.

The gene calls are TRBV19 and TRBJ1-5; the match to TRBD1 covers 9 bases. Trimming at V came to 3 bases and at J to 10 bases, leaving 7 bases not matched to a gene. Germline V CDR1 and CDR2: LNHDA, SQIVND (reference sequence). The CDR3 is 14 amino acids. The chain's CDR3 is CASSIGDRVAPQHF. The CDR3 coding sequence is TGTGCCAGTAGTATCGGGGACAGGGTAGCTCCCCAGCATTTT.

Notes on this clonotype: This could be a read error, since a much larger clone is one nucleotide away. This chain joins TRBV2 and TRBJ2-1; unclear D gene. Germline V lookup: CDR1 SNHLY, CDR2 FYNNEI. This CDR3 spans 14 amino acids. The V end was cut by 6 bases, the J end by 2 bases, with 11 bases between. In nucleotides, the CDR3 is TGTGCCAGCAGCGTCATTAGTCCCTACAATGAGCAGTTCTTC. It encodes CASSVISPYNEQFF.

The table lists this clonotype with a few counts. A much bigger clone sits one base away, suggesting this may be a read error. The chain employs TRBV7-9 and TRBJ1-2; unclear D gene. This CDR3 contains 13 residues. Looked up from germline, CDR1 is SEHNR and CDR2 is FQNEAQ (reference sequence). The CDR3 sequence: CASGLVRAWDYTF. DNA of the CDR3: TGTGCCAGCGGCTTAGTACGGGCATGGGACTACACCTTC.

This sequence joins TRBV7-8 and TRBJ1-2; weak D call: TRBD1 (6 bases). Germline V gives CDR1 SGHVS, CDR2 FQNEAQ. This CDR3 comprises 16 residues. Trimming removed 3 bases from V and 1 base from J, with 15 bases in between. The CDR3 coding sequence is TGTGCCAGCAGCTTTATGCCCGGACAGAATAACTATGGCTACACCTTC. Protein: CASSFMPGQNNYGYTF.

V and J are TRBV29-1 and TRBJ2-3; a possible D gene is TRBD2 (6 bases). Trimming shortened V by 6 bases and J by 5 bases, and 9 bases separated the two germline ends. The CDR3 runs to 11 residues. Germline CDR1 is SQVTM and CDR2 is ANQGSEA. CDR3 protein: CSVGGEDTQYF. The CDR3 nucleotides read TGCAGCGTAGGAGGGGAAGATACGCAGTATTTT.

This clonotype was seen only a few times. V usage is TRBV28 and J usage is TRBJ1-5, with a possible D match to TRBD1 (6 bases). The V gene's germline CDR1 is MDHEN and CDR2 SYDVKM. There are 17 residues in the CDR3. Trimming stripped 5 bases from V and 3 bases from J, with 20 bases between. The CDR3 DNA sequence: TGTGCCAGCAGTACCTTTACGTGGGGGCAACCCAATCAGCCCCAGCATTTT. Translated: CASSTFTWGQPNQPQHF.

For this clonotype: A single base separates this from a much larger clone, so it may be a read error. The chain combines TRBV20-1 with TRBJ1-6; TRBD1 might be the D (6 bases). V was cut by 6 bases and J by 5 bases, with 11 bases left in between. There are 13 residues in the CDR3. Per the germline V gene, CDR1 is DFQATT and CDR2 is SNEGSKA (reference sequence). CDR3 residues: CSARTDHNSPLHF. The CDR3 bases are TGCAGTGCGCGGACAGACCATAATTCACCCCTCCACTTT.

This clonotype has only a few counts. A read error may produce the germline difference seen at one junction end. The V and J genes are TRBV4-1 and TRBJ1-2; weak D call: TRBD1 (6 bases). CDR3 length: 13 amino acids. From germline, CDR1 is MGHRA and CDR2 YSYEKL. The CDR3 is CASSQDLGAGEDF. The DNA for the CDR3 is TGCGCCAGCAGCCAAGATTTGGGGGCAGGGGAGGACTTC.

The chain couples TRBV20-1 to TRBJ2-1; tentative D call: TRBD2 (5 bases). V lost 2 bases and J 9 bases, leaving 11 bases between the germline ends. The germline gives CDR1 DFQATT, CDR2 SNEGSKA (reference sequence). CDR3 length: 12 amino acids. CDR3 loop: CSARLAGVEQFF. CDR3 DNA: TGCAGTGCTAGACTAGCCGGGGTTGAGCAGTTCTTC.

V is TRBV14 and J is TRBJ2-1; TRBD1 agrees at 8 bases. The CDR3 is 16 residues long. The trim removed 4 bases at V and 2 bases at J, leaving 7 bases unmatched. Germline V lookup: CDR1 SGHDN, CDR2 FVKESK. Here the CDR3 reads CASSPILDRAYNEQFF. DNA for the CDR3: TGTGCCAGCAGCCCCATCCTGGACAGGGCCTACAATGAGCAGTTCTTC. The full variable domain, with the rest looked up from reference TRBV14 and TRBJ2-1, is EAGVTQFPSHSVIEKGQTVTLRCDPISGHDNLYWYRRVMGKEIKFLLHFVKESKQDESGMPNNRFLAERTGGTYSTLKVQPAELEDSGVYFCASSPILDRAYNEQFFGPGTRLTVL.

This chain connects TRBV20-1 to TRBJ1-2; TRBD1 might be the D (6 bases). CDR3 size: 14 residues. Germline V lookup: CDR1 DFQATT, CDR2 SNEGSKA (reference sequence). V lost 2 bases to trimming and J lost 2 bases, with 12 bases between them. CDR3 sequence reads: CSARLRTGNYGYTF. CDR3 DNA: TGCAGTGCTAGACTAAGAACAGGGAACTATGGCTACACCTTC.